Listed here are 5 T cell receptor beta chains from one sample, sequenced in a study of cytomegalovirus exposure and HLA in healthy donors. The primer mix had 60 Vbeta and 13 Jbeta primers. Sequencing used immunoSEQ multiplex PCR; TCRdb keeps in-frame clones, though not all of them. The sample lists about 110,000 clones, around three quarters seen once, with approximately 0.8% in the top ten. The sequenced sample consisted of PBMCs. Receptors originate from a boy between 10 and 17 years old in good health and CMV-seronegative.

This clone showed up just a few times. This sequence joins TRBV6-6 and TRBJ2-1; 7 nucleotides match TRBD2. The trim removed 5 bases at V and 10 bases at J, leaving 17 bases unmatched. Germline-derived CDR1 and CDR2 are MNHNY and SVGAGI (reference sequence). CDR3 length equals 16 residues. The CDR3 loop reads CASSRLLGGRTGEQFF. The CDR3 nucleotides are TGTGCCAGCAGTCGGCTATTGGGCGGGAGAACAGGAGAGCAGTTCTTC.

This clone was counted between two and nine times. Since the CDR3 does not end with the conserved phenylalanine or tryptophan, this likely comes from a read error. It is unclear where the CDR3 begins or ends on the DNA, so no DNA is shown, and the CDR3 is as TCRdb lists it. This CDR3 is also generated by other DNA sequences in the sample. The J gene is TRBJ1-2, the V gene TRBV2; the listed D gene, TRBD1, was not tested against the DNA. The length of the CDR3 is 16 amino acids, counting both ends. Germline CDR1 is SNHLY and CDR2 is FYNNEI. CDR3: CASSGDAGVSNYGYTV.

The V gene is TRBV5-1, the J gene TRBJ2-1; 7 bases map to TRBD1. CDR1 is SGHRS and CDR2 is YFSETQ in the germline V gene. The CDR3 loop spans 15 amino acids. The junction had 4 bases not matched to a gene; V was cut back by 0 bases and J by 4 bases. The CDR3, as DNA: TGCGCCAGCAGCTTGGCGGGACAGCAGTACAATGAGCAGTTCTTC. Translated: CASSLAGQQYNEQFF.

The J gene is TRBJ1-1, the V gene TRBV5-1; D is unresolved. CDR3 length: 15 residues. The germline CDR1 and CDR2 sequences are SGHRS and YFSETQ. V was pared by 2 bases and J by 1 base, with 12 bases between. CDR3 in DNA: TGCGCCAGCAGCTTAACGCCGCGAAAGAACACTGAAGCTTTCTTT. Translated: CASSLTPRKNTEAFF.

Only a few counts were recorded for this clone. The chain joins TRBV19 to TRBJ2-1, with 9 bases identical to TRBD2. This CDR3 has 16 amino acids. CDR1 and CDR2 (germline): LNHDA, SQIVND (reference sequence). With V trimmed by 9 bases and J by 7 bases, 16 bases remained unmatched. Written as DNA, the CDR3 is TGTGCCAGCGGAAGGAGCGGGAGGACCCTGGGGAATGAGCAGTTCTTC. Encoded protein: CASGRSGRTLGNEQFF.